A single sample gave rise to the 2 T cell receptor beta chains below, sequenced in a study of coeliac disease. Some clones are missing from TCRdb's copy, which holds only in-frame ones; the method was immunoSEQ multiplex PCR. The repertoire holds 8,700 or so clones, approximately 67% seen once, with roughly 21% in the top ten. The sequenced sample consisted of lamina propria lymphocytes from the gut. These receptors all come from a woman aged 60-70 years with celiac disease.

This chain connects TRBV28 to TRBJ2-5; D remains ambiguous. The V and J ends lost 2 bases and 3 bases respectively, with 7 bases between them. CDR1 is MDHEN and CDR2 is SYDVKM in the germline V gene. This CDR3 spans 13 amino acids. The CDR3 reads CASSLQIKETQYF. In DNA, the CDR3 is TGTGCCAGCAGTTTACAGATAAAAGAGACCCAGTACTTC.

There are a few counts of this clone. CDR3 nucleotides: TGTGCCAGCGGCGCCAGGGTCTACGAGCAGTACTTC. Residues: CASGARVYEQYF. The chain employs TRBV14 and TRBJ2-7; tentatively, D is TRBD1 (5 bases). This CDR3 spans 12 amino acids. CDR1 and CDR2 from the germline V gene are SGHDN and FVKESK. Trimming shortened V by 8 bases and J by 3 bases, and 11 bases separated the two germline ends. The full variable domain, with the rest looked up from reference TRBV14 and TRBJ2-7, is EAGVTQFPSHSVIEKGQTVTLRCDPISGHDNLYWYRRVMGKEIKFLLHFVKESKQDESGMPNNRFLAERTGGTYSTLKVQPAELEDSGVYFCASGARVYEQYFGPGTRLTVT.